The 8 T cell receptor beta chains below all came from one sample that was sequenced in a study of blood T cell repertoires in COVID-19. Profiled with immunoSEQ multiplex PCR; TCRdb holds only in-frame clones, not every one. The table includes around 67,000 clones, approximately 84% detected once. The material sequenced was peripheral blood. These receptors came from a man between 65 and 85 years old with acute or convalescent COVID-19.

The rearrangement joins TRBV7-2 to TRBJ2-3; no reliable D call. Germline V CDR1 and CDR2: SGHTA, FQGNSA. This CDR3 has 16 amino acids. The ends were cut back, 1 base at V and 0 bases at J, with 11 bases in the middle. CDR3 sequence (DNA): TGTGCCAGCAGCTTAGAGGCGGCCCTTAGCACAGATACGCAGTATTTT. Its protein is CASSLEAALSTDTQYF.

This clone was observed a handful of times. This chain joins TRBV5-5 and TRBJ1-3; a possible D gene is TRBD1 (5 bases). V was pared by 1 base and J by 1 base, with 12 bases between. Germline V gives CDR1 SGHKS, CDR2 YYEKEE (reference sequence). The CDR3 is made up of 16 amino acids. The CDR3 here is CASSLRTPGSGNTIYF. The CDR3 bases are TGTGCCAGCAGCTTGAGGACCCCAGGGTCTGGAAACACCATATATTTT.

The DNA of the CDR3 is TGTGCCAGCAGTTACTCGTGGGGGGGGAGCGCAGATACGCAGTATTTT. This sequence encodes CASSYSWGGSADTQYF. The gene calls are TRBV6-5 and TRBJ2-3; 7 bases line up with TRBD2. Unmatched junction bases numbered 7, after V lost 0 bases and J lost 4 bases. Germline CDR1 reads MNHEY; CDR2 reads SVGAGI. The CDR3 loop spans 16 amino acids.

This rearrangement joins TRBV5-4 to TRBJ1-1, with D uncertain. Germline-derived CDR1 and CDR2 are SGHNT and YYREEE (reference sequence). V lost 1 base and J lost 0, with 22 bases in between. This CDR3 is 19 amino acids long. The CDR3 is CASSLLYTADGGMNTEAFF. CDR3 DNA sequence: TGTGCCAGCAGCTTGCTTTATACGGCCGACGGCGGCATGAACACTGAAGCTTTCTTT.

This sequence joins TRBV3-1 (or the pseudogene TRBV3-2) and TRBJ2-1; TRBD1 aligns across 12 bases. The V gene end was trimmed by 6 bases and the J gene end by 6 bases; junction bases not matched to a gene: 12. This CDR3 has 17 amino acids. In germline, CDR1 is LGHDT, CDR2 YNNKEL (reference sequence). The CDR3: CASSHFPGTGGSNEQFF. In DNA, the CDR3 is TGTGCCAGCAGTCACTTCCCCGGGACAGGGGGCTCCAATGAGCAGTTCTTC.

The rearrangement uses TRBV6-6 and TRBJ1-6, with TRBD1 matching over 7 bases. In germline, CDR1 is MNHNY, CDR2 SVGAGI (reference sequence). This CDR3 comprises 19 residues. V shed 6 bases, J shed 3 bases, and the junction held 17 bases outside the gene matches. CDR3 in DNA: TGTGCCAGCAGCTCTGTCGACAGGGCCCTACCTTTCTATAATTCACCCCTCCACTTT. This gives the protein CASSSVDRALPFYNSPLHF.

V and J are TRBV2 and TRBJ2-5; TRBD1 aligns across 7 bases. Germline CDR1 and CDR2: SNHLY and FYNNEI. Losses at the gene ends were 6 bases for V and 5 bases for J; bases not matched to a gene: 9. The CDR3 length is 14 residues. CDR3 nucleotides: TGTGCCAGCAGGGGAACGACAGGGTTGGAGACCCAGTACTTC. Its translation is CASRGTTGLETQYF.

This chain links TRBV11-2 with TRBJ1-4; 7 nucleotides agree with TRBD1. Germline V gene lookup returns CDR1 SGHAT and CDR2 FQNNGV. This CDR3 contains 20 residues. Trimming at V came to 0 bases and at J to 3 bases, leaving 16 bases not matched to a gene. The CDR3 DNA is TGTGCCAGCAGCTTAGACGAGGGCCAGGGGGTTTCCGCGTCTAATGAAAAACTGTTTTTT. Its translation is CASSLDEGQGVSASNEKLFF.